This entry is about one T cell receptor beta chain. The sample carries other DNA sequences with the same CDR3. The donors, healthy adults who were HIV-negative, had experienced no recent acute infections or vaccinations. Authors' methods: ImmunoSEQ only sent back junction sequences with no quality scores, so filtering was done differently. This table comes from immunoSEQ multiplex PCR, and its TCRdb copy is limited to in-frame clones, with some not included. Clone size and V and J calls were adopted from that table, with D and trimming inferred from the DNA. The data hold about 490,000 clones, with approximately 84% observed a single time. The data are from a study of shared clonotypes between healthy human individuals. Study-level background: Donors consisted of two women and a few men between 18 and 49.

Germline V gene sequence: CDR1 MRHNA, CDR2 SNTAGT. The CDR3 has 13 residues. V was trimmed by 5 bases and J by 0 bases, leaving 6 bases between them. V usage is TRBV6-4 and J usage is TRBJ2-3; D gene uncertain. The TCR originated in a woman aged 40 to 55 in good health. Some clones in this sample may be carry-over from other donors' samples. Sequencing was carried out using PBMCs. The CDR3 reads CASSRSSTDTQYF. The CDR3 coding sequence is TGTGCCAGCAGTCGTTCTAGCACAGATACGCAGTATTTT.